Each of the 4 T cell receptor beta chains below was sequenced from the same sample in a study of blood T cell repertoires in COVID-19. Sequencing used immunoSEQ multiplex PCR; TCRdb keeps in-frame clones, though not all of them. The table lists 130,000 to 150,000 clones, 88% of them singletons. Sequenced sample: PBMCs or T cells enriched from blood (not recorded which). These receptors were taken from a young woman with acute COVID-19.

This clone occurred once. The DNA for the CDR3 is TGTGCCAGCAGCTTGTTTCTAGGGGGCGTGAACACTGAAGCTTTCTTT. Translated, it gives CASSLFLGGVNTEAFF. This chain uses TRBV5-6 with TRBJ1-1; TRBD1 matches at 7 bases. The CDR3 is made up of 16 amino acids. Germline assignment: CDR1 SGHDT and CDR2 YYEEEE. With 1 base clipped from V and 0 bases from J, the junction kept 6 bases outside the gene matches. Using reference TRBV5-6 and TRBJ1-1 for the parts outside the CDR3, the full variable domain is DAGVTQSPTHLIKTRGQQVTLRCSPKSGHDTVSWYQQALGQGPQFIFQYYEEEERQRGNFPDRFSGHQFPNYSSELNVNALLLGDSALYLCASSLFLGGVNTEAFFGQGTRLTVV.

The chain couples TRBV12-3 or TRBV12-4 to TRBJ2-7; D unclear. The CDR3 is 12 amino acids. V gave up 6 bases and J gave up 0 bases, with 6 bases separating them. CDR3 nucleotide sequence: TGTGCCAGCAGCCGCGACTCCTACGAGCAGTACTTC. Residues: CASSRDSYEQYF.

The chain has TRBV11-2 and TRBJ2-7, with 8 bases identical to TRBD2. This CDR3 comprises 17 residues. V shed 3 bases, J shed 3 bases, and the junction held 13 bases outside the gene matches. Germline CDR1 reads SGHAT; CDR2 reads FQNNGV. CDR3 region: CASSFGGVETADYEQYF. The CDR3 nucleotides are TGTGCCAGCAGCTTCGGGGGGGTGGAGACGGCCGACTACGAGCAGTACTTC.

This clone was seen a few times. The rearrangement links TRBV6-2 or TRBV6-3 to TRBJ2-3; 8 bases match TRBD2. There are 17 residues in the CDR3. Germline V lookup: CDR1 MNHEY, CDR2 SVGEGT. Unmatched junction bases numbered 12, after V lost 5 bases and J lost 2 bases. CDR3 bases: TGTGCCAGCAGTCCCGATGATAGCGGGGTATACACAGATACGCAGTATTTT. Encoded protein: CASSPDDSGVYTDTQYF.